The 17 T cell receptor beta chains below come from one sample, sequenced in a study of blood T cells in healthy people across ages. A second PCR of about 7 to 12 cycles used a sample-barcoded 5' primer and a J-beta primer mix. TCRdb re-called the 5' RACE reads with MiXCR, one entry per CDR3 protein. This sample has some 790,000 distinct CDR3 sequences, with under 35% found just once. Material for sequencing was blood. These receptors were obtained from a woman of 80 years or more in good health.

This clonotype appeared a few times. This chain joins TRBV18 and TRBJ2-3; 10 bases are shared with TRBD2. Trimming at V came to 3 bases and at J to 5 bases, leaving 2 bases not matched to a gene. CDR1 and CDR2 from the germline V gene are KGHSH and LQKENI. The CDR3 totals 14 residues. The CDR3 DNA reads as TGTGCCAGCTCACCCTTAGCGGGGGGAGATACGCAGTATTTT. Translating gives CASSPLAGGDTQYF.

Here the CDR3 reads CASSQRQGQLTHYNEQFF. The CDR3 DNA is TGTGCCAGCAGCCAAAGACAGGGGCAACTTACCCACTACAATGAGCAGTTCTTC. The rearrangement links TRBV14 to TRBJ2-1, with 8 bases lining up with TRBD1. This CDR3 has 18 amino acids. The V gene's germline CDR1 is SGHDN and CDR2 FVKESK. The V and J ends lost 2 bases and 3 bases, in that order; junction bases with no gene match: 12.

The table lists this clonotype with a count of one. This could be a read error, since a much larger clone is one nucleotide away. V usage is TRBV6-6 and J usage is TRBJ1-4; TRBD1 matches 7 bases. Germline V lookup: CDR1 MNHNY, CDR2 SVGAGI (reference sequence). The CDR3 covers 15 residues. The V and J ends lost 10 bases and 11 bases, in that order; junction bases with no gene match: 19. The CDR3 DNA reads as TGTGCCACCTCGGGACAGTCCCAGATCGGGAGTAAACTGTTTTTT. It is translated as CATSGQSQIGSKLFF.

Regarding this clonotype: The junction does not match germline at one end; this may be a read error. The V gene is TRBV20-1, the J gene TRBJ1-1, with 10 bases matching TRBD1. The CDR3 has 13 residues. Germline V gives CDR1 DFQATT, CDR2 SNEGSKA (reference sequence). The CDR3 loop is CNADRGLYTEAFF. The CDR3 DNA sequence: TGCAATGCTGACAGGGGGCTCTACACTGAAGCTTTCTTT.

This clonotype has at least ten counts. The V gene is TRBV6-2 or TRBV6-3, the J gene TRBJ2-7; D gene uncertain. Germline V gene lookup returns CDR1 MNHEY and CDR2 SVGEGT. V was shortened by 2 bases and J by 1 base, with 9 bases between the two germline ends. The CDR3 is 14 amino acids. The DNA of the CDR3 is TGTGCCAGCAGTTACAGTCAGAGATCCTACGAGCAGTACTTC. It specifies CASSYSQRSYEQYF.

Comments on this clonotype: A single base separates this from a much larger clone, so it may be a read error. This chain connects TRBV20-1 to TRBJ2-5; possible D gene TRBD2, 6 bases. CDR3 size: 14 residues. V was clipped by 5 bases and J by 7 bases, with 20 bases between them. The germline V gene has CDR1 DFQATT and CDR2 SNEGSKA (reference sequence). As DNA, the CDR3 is TGCAGTGCTCTTCGGCGGGGTTCCACCGGGACCCAGTACTTC. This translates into CSALRRGSTGTQYF.

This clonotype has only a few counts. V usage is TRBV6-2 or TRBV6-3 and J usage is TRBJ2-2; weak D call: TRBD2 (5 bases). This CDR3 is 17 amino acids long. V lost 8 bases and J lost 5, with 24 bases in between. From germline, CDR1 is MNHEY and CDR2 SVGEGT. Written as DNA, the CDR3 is TGTGCCAGCCATTCGGGGATGGGCGCAGGAAGGACCGGGGAGCTGTTTTTT. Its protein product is CASHSGMGAGRTGELFF.

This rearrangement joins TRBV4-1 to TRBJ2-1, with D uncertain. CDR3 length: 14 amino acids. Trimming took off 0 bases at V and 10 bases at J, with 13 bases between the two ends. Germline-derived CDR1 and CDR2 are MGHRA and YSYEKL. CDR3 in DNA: TGCGCCAGCAGCCAAGAGGCCGTCCGGCGGGAGCAGTTCTTC. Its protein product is CASSQEAVRREQFF.

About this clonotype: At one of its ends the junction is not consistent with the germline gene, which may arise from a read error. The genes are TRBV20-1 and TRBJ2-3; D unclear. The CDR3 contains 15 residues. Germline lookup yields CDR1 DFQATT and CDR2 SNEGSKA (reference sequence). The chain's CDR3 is CSVRILTQPPDTQYF. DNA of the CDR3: TGCAGTGTTAGAATTCTGACACAGCCCCCAGATACGCAGTATTTT.

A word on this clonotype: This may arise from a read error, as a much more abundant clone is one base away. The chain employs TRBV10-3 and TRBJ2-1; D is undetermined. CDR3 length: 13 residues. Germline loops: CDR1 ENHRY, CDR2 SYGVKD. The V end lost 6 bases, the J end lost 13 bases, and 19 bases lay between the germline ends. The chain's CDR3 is CAISATVQETQFF. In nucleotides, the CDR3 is TGTGCCATCAGCGCCACGGTCCAAGAGACCCAGTTCTTC.

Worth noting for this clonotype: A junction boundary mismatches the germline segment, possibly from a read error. The CDR3 here is CSSSLEGVAQFF. CDR3 in DNA: TGTTCCAGCAGCTTAGAAGGTGTAGCACAGTTCTTC. V and J are TRBV7-2 and TRBJ2-1; D is unclear. Germline V gives CDR1 SGHTA, CDR2 FQGNSA. The CDR3 consists of 12 residues. The variable domain in full, with the rest retrieved from reference TRBV7-2 and TRBJ2-1, is GAGVSQSPSNKVTEKGKDVELRCDPISGHTALYWYRQSLGQGLEFLIYFQGNSAPDKSGLPSDRFSAERTGGSVSTLTIQRTQQEDSAVYLCSSSLEGVAQFFGPGTRLTVL.

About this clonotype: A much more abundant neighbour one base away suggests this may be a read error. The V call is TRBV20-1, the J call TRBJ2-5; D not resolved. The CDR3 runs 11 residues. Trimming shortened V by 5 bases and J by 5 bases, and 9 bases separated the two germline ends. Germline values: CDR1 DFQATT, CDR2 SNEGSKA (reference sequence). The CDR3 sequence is CSAGSSETQYF. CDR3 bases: TGCAGTGCTGGATCTTCGGAGACCCAGTACTTC.

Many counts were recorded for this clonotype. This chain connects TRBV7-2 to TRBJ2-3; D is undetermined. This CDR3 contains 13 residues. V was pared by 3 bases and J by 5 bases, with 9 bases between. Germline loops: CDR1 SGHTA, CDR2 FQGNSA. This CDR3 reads CASSLGIEDTQYF. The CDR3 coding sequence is TGTGCCAGCAGCTTGGGGATCGAAGATACGCAGTATTTT.

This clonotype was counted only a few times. The CDR3 DNA is TGTGCCAGTTCGGAGGGGCGTAATCAGCCCCAGCATTTT. Its translation: CASSEGRNQPQHF. The chain has TRBV19 and TRBJ1-5; perhaps TRBD1 as D (5 bases). Germline assignment: CDR1 LNHDA and CDR2 SQIVND (reference sequence). Trimming shortened V by 8 bases and J by 4 bases, and 12 bases separated the two germline ends. The CDR3 contains 13 residues.

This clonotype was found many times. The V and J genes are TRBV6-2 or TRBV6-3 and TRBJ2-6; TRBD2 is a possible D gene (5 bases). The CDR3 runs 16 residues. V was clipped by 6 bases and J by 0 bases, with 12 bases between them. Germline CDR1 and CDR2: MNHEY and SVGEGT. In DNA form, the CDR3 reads TGTGCCAGCAGGGGAGCGGCTGCCTCTGGGGCCAACGTCCTGACTTTC. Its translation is CASRGAAASGANVLTF.

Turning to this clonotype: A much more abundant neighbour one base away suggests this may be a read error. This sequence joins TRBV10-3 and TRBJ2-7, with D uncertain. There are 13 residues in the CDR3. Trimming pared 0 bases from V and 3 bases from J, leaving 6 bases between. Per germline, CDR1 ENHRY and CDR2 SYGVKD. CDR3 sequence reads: CAISESEDYEQYF. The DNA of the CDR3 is TGTGCCATCAGTGAGTCGGAAGACTACGAGCAGTACTTC.

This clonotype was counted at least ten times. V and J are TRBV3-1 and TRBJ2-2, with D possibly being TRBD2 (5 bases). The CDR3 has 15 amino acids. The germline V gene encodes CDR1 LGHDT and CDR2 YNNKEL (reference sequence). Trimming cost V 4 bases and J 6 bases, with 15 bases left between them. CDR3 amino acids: CASSPREGGAGELFF. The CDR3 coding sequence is TGTGCCAGCAGCCCTCGTGAGGGTGGCGCCGGGGAGCTGTTTTTT. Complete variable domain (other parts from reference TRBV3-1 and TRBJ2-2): DTAVSQTPKYLVTQMGNDKSIKCEQNLGHDTMYWYKQDSKKFLKIMFSYNNKELIINETVPNRFSPKSPDKAHLNLHINSLELGDSAVYFCASSPREGGAGELFFGEGSRLTVL.